This T cell receptor (beta chain) was documented in a study of blood T cell repertoires in COVID-19. Background on the study: The analysed material was cDNA or gDNA that came from T cells, B-cell-depleted T cells, or PBMCs.

Assay: immunoSEQ multiplex PCR; the TCRdb copy retains only in-frame clones and omits some. The sample lists under 300,000 clones; 88% were seen once. This CDR3 has 15 amino acids. CDR1 is MNHEY and CDR2 is SVGAGI in the germline V gene. Trimming at V came to 11 bases and at J to 1 base, leaving 11 bases not matched to a gene. This TCR was recovered from a woman in her thirties or forties who had recovered from COVID-19. V and J are TRBV6-5 and TRBJ2-7, with 10 bases aligning to TRBD2. The sequenced sample consisted of peripheral blood. The CDR3 sequence: CASEGLAGGSYEQYF. The DNA of the CDR3 is TGTGCCTCCGAGGGGTTAGCGGGAGGTTCCTACGAGCAGTACTTC.